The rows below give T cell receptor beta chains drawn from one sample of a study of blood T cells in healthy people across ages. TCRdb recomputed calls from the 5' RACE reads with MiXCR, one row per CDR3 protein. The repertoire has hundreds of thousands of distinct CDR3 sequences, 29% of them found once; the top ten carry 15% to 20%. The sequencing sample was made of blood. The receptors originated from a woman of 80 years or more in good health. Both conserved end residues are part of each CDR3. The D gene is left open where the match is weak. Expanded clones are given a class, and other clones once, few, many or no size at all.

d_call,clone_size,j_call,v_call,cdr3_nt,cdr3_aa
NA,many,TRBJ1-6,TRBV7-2,TGTGCCAGCAGCTTAAATGTTGTAGGAAATTCACCCCTCCACTTT,CASSLNVVGNSPLHF
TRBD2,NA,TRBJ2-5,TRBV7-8,TGTGCCAGCAGCCAGACCGGGACTAGGGGCGAGACCCAGTACTTC,CASSQTGTRGETQYF
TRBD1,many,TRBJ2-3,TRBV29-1,TGCAGCGTTGGGGGGACAGTGACAGATACGCAGTATTTT,CSVGGTVTDTQYF
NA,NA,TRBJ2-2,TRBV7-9,TGTGCCAGCAGCTCTCAGGGGTCCGTGGCCACCGGGGAGCTGTTTTTT,CASSSQGSVATGELFF
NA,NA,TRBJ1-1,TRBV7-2,TGTGCCAGCACTGCGGCTAACTGGAACACTGAAGCTTTCTTT,CASTAANWNTEAFF
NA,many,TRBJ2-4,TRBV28,TGTGCCAGCAGCGTTACAGCGTACATTCAGTACTTC,CASSVTAYIQYF
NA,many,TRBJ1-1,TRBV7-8,TGTGCCAGCAGCTTAGGCCCCCGACAGTACATGAACACTGAAGCTTTCTTT,CASSLGPRQYMNTEAFF
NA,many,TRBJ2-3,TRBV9,TGTGCCAGCAGCGTAGTGGGCTCCTTCAGGGCCACAGATACGCAGTATTTT,CASSVVGSFRATDTQYF
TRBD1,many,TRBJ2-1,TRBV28,TGTGCCAGCAGTTGGGACAGGGAAAATGAGCAGTTCTTC,CASSWDRENEQFF
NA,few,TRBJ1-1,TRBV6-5,TGTGCCAGCAGTTATATTTTGGGCGGAGACACTGAAGCTTTCTTT,CASSYILGGDTEAFF
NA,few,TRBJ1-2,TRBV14,TGTGCCAGCAGCCAGTCTACTGTTATGTGGGGCTACACCTTC,CASSQSTVMWGYTF
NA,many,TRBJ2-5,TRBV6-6,TGTGCCAGCAGTTACTCGGGTGGAAGGGACCAAGAGACCCAGTACTTC,CASSYSGGRDQETQYF
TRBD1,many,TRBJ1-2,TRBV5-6,TGTGCCAGCAGACCCGACAGGGGGTATGGCTACACCTTC,CASRPDRGYGYTF
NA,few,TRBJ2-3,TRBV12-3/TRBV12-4,TGTGCCAGCAGTTCTAGGGCGGATGTGCAGTATTTT,CASSSRADVQYF
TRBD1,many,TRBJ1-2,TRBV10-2,TGCGCCAGCAGTGAGAGGGGGCCGAGGACAACGTATGGCTACACCTTC,CASSERGPRTTYGYTF